This T cell receptor (beta chain) stems from a study of CD8 T cells in Susac syndrome. An input of about 0.45 to 1 ug of RNA was subjected to reverse transcription using random hexamers. TCR beta CDR3 was amplified by immunoSEQ multiplex PCR. This amplification extended across 54 Vbeta and 13 Jbeta segments. Via MiXCR, TCRdb re-called the immunoSEQ multiplex PCR reads, giving one row per CDR3 protein. The data contain 110,000 or so distinct CDR3 sequences, 95% to 98% of them singletons. Germline V gene sequence: CDR1 DFQATT, CDR2 SNEGSKA (reference sequence). The ends lost 0 bases at V and 2 bases at J; junction bases unmatched: 5. The length of the CDR3 is 16 residues. CD8+ and CD4+ T cells from blood underwent TCR beta sequencing. As controls, healthy donors matched for age and sex were used. TEMRA cells underwent FACS enrichment and CD8+ and CD4+ T cells underwent negative isolation.

The receptor was isolated from a human donor in good health. The chain couples TRBV20-1 to TRBJ2-1; 9 positions agree with TRBD2. The sequencing sample was made of CD4+ T cells from PBMCs. Written as DNA, the CDR3 is TGCAGTGCTAGAGATCTAGCGGGGACAACCTACAATGAGCAGTTCTTC. This sequence encodes CSARDLAGTTYNEQFF.